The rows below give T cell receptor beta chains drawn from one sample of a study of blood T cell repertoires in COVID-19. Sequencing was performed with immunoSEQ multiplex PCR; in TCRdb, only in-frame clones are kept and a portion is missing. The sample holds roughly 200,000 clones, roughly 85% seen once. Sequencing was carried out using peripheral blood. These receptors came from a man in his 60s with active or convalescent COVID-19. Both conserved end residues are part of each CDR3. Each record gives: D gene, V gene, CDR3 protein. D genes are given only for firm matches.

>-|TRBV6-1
CASSESPVPGDYGYTF
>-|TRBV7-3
CASSLKGLTSGANVLTF
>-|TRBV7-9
CASSSGTRNTGELFF
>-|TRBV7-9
CASSVRDTNEQFF
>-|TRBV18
CASSAMGRANTEAFF
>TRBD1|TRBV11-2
CASSWTDRGAFF
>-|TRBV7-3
CASSLNRVRNNEQFF
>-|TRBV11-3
CASSPAAGYNEQFF
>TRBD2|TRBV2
CASSPVAGTTSSYNEQFF
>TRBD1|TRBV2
CASSRTGETGELFF
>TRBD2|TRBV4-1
CASSLKPGLAGVSSYNEQFF
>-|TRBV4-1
CASSRLGANVLTF
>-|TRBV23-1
CASIYREGSYNEQFF
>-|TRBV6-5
CASRVGGANTEAFF
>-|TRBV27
CASSYQGDEKLFF
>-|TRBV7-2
CASSLRGARSGNTIYF
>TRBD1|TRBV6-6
CASSSQGGTYNEQFF
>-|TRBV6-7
CATPSDAGGAVDQPQHF
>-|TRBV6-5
CASKGGLLEQYF
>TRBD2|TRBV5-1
CASSLLAGSSYEQYF
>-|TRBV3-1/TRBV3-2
CASSLFLGGANTEAFF
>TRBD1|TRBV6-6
CASSQDRGYGYTF
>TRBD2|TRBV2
CASSGASGGTYEQYF
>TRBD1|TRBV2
CASITGQGVGWTEAFF
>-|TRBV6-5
CASSLNRDGYGYTF
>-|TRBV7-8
CASSLVGEGGYTF
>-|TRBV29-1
CSVPDSSGNTIYF
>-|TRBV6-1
CASSASLNLRTALQDTIYF
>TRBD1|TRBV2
CASSEIDRGDYGYTF
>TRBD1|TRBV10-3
CAISPGQGYLNTEAFF
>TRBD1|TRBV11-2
CASSPGQGRTSTEAFF
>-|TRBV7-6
CASSLVPSGGGANTIYF
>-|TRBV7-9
CASSQQQGRQETQYF
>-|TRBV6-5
CASSYSIRGLSGYTF
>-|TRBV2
CASSLGGPQHF
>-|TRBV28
CASSLVGMGGEQYF
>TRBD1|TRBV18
CASSPIDRGGHTSSGNTIYF
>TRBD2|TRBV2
CASSDWTSGGPNTQYF
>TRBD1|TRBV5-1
CASRRDRDPGNTIYF
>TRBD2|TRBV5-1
CASSGSSGGDETQYF
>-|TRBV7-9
CASSLGSTNYGYTF
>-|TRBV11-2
CASSTMTSSYEQYF